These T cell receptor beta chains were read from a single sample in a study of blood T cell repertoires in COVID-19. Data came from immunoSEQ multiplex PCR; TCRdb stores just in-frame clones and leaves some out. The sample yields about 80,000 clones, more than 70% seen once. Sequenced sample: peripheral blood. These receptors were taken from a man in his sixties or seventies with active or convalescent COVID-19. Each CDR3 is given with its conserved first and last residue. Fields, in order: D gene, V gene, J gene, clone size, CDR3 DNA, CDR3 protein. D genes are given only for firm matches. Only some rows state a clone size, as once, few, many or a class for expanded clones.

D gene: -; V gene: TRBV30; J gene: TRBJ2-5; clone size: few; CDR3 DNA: TGTGCCTGGAGTACGGGATCCCTGGAGGGGACCCAGTACTTC; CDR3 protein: CAWSTGSLEGTQYF
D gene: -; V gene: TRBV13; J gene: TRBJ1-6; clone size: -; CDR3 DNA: TGTGCCAGCAGCCGGGGGTCTTATAATTCACCCCTCCACTTT; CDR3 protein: CASSRGSYNSPLHF
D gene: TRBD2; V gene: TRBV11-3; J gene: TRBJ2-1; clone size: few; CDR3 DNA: TGTGCCAGCATGCCTCGACTAGCGGGGGTCAATGAGCAGTTCTTC; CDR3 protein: CASMPRLAGVNEQFF
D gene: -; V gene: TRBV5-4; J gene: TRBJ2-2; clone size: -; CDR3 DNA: TGTGCCAGCAGCGGACTTTCGGGGAAGAACACCGGGGAGCTGTTTTTT; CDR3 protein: CASSGLSGKNTGELFF
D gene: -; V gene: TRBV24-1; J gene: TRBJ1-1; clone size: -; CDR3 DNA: TGTGCCACGGATACCGGGACACTCTTT; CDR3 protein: CATDTGTLF
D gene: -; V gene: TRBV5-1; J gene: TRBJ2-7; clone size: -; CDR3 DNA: TGCGCCAGCAGCCTGAGATACTTC; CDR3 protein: CASSLRYF
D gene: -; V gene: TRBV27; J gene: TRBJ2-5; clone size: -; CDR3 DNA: TGTGCCAGCAGTTTAAAACCCCCCCGCTCCCTACAAGAGACCCAGTACTTC; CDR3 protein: CASSLKPPRSLQETQYF
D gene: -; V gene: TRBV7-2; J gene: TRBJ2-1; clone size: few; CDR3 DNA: TGTGCCAGCAGCTACCGTTACAGTGATGAGCAGTTCTTC; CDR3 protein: CASSYRYSDEQFF
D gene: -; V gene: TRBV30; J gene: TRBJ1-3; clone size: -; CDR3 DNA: TGTGCCTGGAGTGTGGACACGGGAAACACCATATATTTT; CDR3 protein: CAWSVDTGNTIYF
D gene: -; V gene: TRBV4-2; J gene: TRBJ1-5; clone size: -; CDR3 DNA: TGTGCCAGCAGCCAGGAACGACAGGCCAATCAGCCCCAGCATTTT; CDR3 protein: CASSQERQANQPQHF
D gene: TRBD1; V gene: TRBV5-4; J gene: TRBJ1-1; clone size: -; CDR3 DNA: TGTGCCAGCAGCTTGTGGGGACAGGGGGCGGACACTGAAGCTTTCTTT; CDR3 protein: CASSLWGQGADTEAFF
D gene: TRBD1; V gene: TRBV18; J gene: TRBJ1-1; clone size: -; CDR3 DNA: TGTGCCAGCTCACAACAGGGGAATGATTTCTTT; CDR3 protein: CASSQQGNDFF
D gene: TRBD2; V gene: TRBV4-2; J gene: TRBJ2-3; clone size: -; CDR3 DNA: TGTGCCAGCAGCCAAGAACTAGCGGGCACAGATACGCAGTATTTT; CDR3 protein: CASSQELAGTDTQYF
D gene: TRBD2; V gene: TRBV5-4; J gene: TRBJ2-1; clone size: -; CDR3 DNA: TGTGCCAGCAGCATAGCGGGGGGGCCGCGGTTCTTC; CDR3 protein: CASSIAGGPRFF
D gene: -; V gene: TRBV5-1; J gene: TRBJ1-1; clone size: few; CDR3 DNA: TGCGCCAGCAGCCTCGAGAGAAACACTGAAGCTTTCTTT; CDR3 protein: CASSLERNTEAFF
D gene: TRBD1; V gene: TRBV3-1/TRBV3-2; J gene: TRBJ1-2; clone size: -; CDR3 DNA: TGTGCCAGCAGCCGCGGGACAGTGAACTATGGCTACACCTTC; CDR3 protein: CASSRGTVNYGYTF
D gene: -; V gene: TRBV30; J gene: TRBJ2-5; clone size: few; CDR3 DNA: TGTGCCTGGAGTGTACCCGGGGTAGGAAGGGAGACCCAGTACTTC; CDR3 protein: CAWSVPGVGRETQYF
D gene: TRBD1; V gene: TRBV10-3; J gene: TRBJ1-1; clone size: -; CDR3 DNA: TGTGCCATCAGAACAGGGGACACTGAAGCTTTCTTT; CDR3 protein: CAIRTGDTEAFF
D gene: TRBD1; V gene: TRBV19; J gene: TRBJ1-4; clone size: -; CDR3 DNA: TGTGCCAGTAGTATAGCAGGGGGAAATGAAAAACTGTTTTTT; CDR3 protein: CASSIAGGNEKLFF
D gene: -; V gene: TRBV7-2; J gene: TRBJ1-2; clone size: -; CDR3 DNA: TGTGCCAGCAGCTTAGGTGTCGGAGGCTCCTATGGCTACACCTTC; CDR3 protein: CASSLGVGGSYGYTF
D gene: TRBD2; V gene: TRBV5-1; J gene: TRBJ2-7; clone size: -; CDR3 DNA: TGCGCCAGCAGCAAAACTAGCGGGGACCCGTGGGACGAGCAGTACTTC; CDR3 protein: CASSKTSGDPWDEQYF
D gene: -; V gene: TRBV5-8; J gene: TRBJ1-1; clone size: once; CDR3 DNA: TGTGCCAGCAGCTTCAGAATGGACACTGAAGCTTTCTTT; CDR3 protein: CASSFRMDTEAFF
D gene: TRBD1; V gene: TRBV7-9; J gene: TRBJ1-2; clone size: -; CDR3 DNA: TGTGCCAGCAGCTTCACAGGGGACTATGGCTACACCTTC; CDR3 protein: CASSFTGDYGYTF